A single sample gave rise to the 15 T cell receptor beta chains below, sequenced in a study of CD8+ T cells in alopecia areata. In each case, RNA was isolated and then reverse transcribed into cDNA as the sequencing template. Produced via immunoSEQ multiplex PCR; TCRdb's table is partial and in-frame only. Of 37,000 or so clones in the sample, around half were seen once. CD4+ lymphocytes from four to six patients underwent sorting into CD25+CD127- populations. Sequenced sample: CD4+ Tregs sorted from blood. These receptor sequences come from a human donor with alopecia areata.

CDR3 protein: CASSLWGQAYNEQFF. As DNA, the CDR3 is TGTGCCAGCAGCTTATGGGGACAAGCCTACAATGAGCAGTTCTTC. The chain combines TRBV7-2 with TRBJ2-1; possible D gene TRBD1, 6 bases. Germline V gene data show CDR1 as SGHTA and CDR2 as FQGNSA. This CDR3 has 15 amino acids. V was shortened by 2 bases and J by 2 bases, with 10 bases between the two germline ends.

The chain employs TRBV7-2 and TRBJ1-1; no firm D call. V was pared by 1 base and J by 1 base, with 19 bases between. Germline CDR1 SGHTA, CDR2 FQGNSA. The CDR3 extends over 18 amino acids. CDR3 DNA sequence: TGTGCCAGCAGCTTAGGGCCTGCGGGCTTTCGGGGGAACACTGAAGCTTTCTTT. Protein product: CASSLGPAGFRGNTEAFF.

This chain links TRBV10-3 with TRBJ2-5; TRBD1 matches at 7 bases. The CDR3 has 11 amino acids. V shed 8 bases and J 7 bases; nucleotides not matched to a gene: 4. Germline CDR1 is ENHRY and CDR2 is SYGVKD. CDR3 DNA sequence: TGTGCCATCGGATCAGGGGGGACCCAGTACTTC. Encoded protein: CAIGSGGTQYF.

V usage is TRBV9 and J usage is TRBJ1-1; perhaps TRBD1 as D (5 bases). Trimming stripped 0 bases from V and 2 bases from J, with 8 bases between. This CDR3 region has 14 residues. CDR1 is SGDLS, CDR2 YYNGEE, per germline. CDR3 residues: CASSVAQGNTEAFF. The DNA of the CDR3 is TGTGCCAGCAGCGTAGCTCAGGGAAACACTGAAGCTTTCTTT.

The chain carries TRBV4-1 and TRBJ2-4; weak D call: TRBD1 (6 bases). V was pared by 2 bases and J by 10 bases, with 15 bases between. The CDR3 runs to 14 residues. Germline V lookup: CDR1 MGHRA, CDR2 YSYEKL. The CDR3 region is CASSQPVRGGIQYF. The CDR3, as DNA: TGCGCCAGCAGCCAACCCGTCAGAGGGGGAATTCAGTACTTC.

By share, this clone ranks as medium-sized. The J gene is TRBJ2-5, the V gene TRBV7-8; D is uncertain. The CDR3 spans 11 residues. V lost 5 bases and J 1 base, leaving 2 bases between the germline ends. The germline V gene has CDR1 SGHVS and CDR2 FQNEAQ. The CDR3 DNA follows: TGTGCCAGCAGCATCCAAGAGACCCAGTACTTC. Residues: CASSIQETQYF. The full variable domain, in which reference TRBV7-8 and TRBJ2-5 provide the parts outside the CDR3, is GAGVSQSPRYKVAKRGQDVALRCDPISGHVSLFWYQQALGQGPEFLTYFQNEAQLDKSGLPSDRFFAERPEGSVSTLKIQRTQQEDSAVYLCASSIQETQYFGPGTRLLVL.

The CDR3 loop is CASSLGGLGYTF. The CDR3 bases are TGTGCCAGCAGCTTGGGGGGGCTCGGCTACACCTTC. This chain uses TRBV5-4 with TRBJ1-2, with D possibly being TRBD1 (6 bases). The germline CDR1 and CDR2 sequences are SGHNT and YYREEE (reference sequence). V lost 0 bases to trimming and J lost 8 bases, with 8 bases between them. CDR3 length: 12 residues.

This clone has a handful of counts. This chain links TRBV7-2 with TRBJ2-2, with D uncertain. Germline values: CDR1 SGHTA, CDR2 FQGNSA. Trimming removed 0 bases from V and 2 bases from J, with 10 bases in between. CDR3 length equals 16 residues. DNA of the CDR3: TGTGCCAGCAGCTTAGCGTCTGTAATAAACACCGGGGAGCTGTTTTTT. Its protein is CASSLASVINTGELFF. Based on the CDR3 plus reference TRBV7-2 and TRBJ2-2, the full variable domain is GAGVSQSPSNKVTEKGKDVELRCDPISGHTALYWYRQSLGQGLEFLIYFQGNSAPDKSGLPSDRFSAERTGGSVSTLTIQRTQQEDSAVYLCASSLASVINTGELFFGEGSRLTVL.

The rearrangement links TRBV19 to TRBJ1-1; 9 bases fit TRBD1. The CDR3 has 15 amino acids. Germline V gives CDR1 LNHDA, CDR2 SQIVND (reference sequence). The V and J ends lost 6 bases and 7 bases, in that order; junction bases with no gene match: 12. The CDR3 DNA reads TGTGCCAGTAGATCCCGGGGGGACAGGGTGGGTGAAGCTTTCTTT. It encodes CASRSRGDRVGEAFF.

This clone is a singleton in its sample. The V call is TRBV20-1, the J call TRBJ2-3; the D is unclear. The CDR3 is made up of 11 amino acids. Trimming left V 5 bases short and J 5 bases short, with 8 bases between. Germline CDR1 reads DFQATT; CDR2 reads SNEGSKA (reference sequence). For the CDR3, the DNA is TGCAGTGCTGGCCCCCGAGATACGCAGTATTTT. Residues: CSAGPRDTQYF.

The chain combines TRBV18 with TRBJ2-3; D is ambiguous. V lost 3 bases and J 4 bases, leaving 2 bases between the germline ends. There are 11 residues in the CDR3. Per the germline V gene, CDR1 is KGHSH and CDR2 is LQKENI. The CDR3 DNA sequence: TGTGCCAGCTCACCCTCAGATACGCAGTATTTT. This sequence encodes CASSPSDTQYF.

The CDR3 nucleotides are TGTGCCAGCAGCTCCTTAACAACAGGGTCCTATGGCTACACCTTC. As protein: CASSSLTTGSYGYTF. The chain has TRBV5-6 and TRBJ1-2, with a tentative D call TRBD1 (6 bases). Germline CDR1 SGHDT, CDR2 YYEEEE. This CDR3 is built from 15 residues. The V end lost 3 bases, the J end lost 4 bases, and 16 bases lay between the germline ends.

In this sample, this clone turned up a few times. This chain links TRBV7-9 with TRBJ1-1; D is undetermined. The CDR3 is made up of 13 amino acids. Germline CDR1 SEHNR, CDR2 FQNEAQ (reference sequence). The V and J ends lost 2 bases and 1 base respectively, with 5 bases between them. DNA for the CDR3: TGTGCCAGCAGCTTACTCGAGAACACTGAAGCTTTCTTT. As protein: CASSLLENTEAFF.

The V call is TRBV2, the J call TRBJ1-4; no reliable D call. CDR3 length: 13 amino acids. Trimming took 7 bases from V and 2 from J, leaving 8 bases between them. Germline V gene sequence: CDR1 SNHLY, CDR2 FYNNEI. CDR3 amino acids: CASIRVTNEKLFF. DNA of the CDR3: TGTGCCAGCATCCGGGTCACTAATGAAAAACTGTTTTTT.

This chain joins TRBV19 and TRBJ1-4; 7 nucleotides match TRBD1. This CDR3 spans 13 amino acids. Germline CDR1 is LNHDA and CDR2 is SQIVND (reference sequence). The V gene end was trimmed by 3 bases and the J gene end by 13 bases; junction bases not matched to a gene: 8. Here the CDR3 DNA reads TGTGCCAGTAGTATCCTCCAGACAGGGCTACTGTTTTTT. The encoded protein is CASSILQTGLLFF.